Listed here is a single T cell receptor (beta chain). There are 16 residues in the CDR3. Trimming stripped 5 bases from V and 6 bases from J, with 20 bases between. Germline V gene lookup returns CDR1 SGHVS and CDR2 FQNEAQ. Method: immunoSEQ multiplex PCR; TCRdb's copy keeps in-frame clones and lacks some. The data contain 600,000 to 750,000 clones, 60% to 80% of them singletons. This sample is part of a study of shared clonotypes between healthy human individuals. Donors included only healthy HIV-negative adults lacking recent acute infections or vaccinations. This chain joins TRBV7-8 and TRBJ1-5; D possibly corresponds to TRBD1 (6 bases). The TCR comes from a woman aged 25 to 45 in good health. Sequenced material: memory CD4+ T cells sorted from blood. Regarding subset: CD45RA-negative fraction. The CDR3 sequence: CASSKLQGGAGQPQHF. In DNA, the CDR3 is TGTGCCAGCAGCAAACTACAGGGAGGGGCGGGTCAGCCCCAGCATTTT.